This T cell receptor (beta chain) appears in the sequencing data of a study of technical replicates of blood from several donors. Produced via immunoSEQ multiplex PCR; TCRdb's table is partial and in-frame only. The sample includes around 68,000 clones, 95% to 98% of them seen just once. This clone has just one count. This receptor was identified in a human donor in good health. The specimen was T cells isolated from PBMCs.

The CDR3 here is CASSEALPTGQLSYEQYF. The CDR3 nucleotides are TGTGCCAGCAGTGAAGCGCTTCCCACCGGACAGCTATCCTACGAGCAGTACTTC. V usage is TRBV2 and J usage is TRBJ2-7; D is possibly TRBD1 (6 bases). Germline CDR1 is SNHLY and CDR2 is FYNNEI. The CDR3 covers 18 residues. V dropped 0 bases and J dropped 1 base, with 19 bases sitting between them.